These 32 T cell receptor beta chains were all obtained from the same sample, sequenced in a study of blood T cell repertoires in COVID-19 (dated by TCRdb to 2020 to 2021). Library creation used the immunoSEQ multiplex PCR assay. TCRdb obtained this table from immuneACCESS and retained in-frame rearrangements with V and J assigned. These tables miss some clones; where compared with another copy, unresolved V genes account for less than half of the shortfall, and the remainder is unexplained. The sample yields about 40,000 clones; about 90% were counted once. The top ten clonotypes cover roughly a fifth of the sample. The sample comprised peripheral blood. The receptors were sampled from a man between 60 and 75 years old with acute or convalescent COVID-19.

This chain uses TRBV29-1 with TRBJ2-3; TRBD1 aligns across 7 bases. The CDR3 is made up of 14 amino acids. Germline trimming cut 4 bases from V and 2 bases from J; bases unmatched to any gene: 6. In germline, CDR1 is SQVTM, CDR2 ANQGSEA. CDR3 residues: CSVARGQITDTQYF. DNA of the CDR3: TGCAGCGTTGCCCGGGGACAGATCACAGATACGCAGTATTTT.

The chain joins TRBV3-1 (or the pseudogene TRBV3-2) to TRBJ2-2; 9 positions match TRBD2. V dropped 2 bases and J dropped 3; count of bases not matched to a gene: 4. CDR3 size: 16 residues. Germline assignment: CDR1 LGHDT and CDR2 YNNKEL (reference sequence). The CDR3 nucleotides are TGTGCCAGCAGCCAATTAGCGGGAGACTACACCGGGGAGCTGTTTTTT. It is translated as CASSQLAGDYTGELFF.

The rearrangement joins TRBV21-1 to TRBJ2-1; the listed D gene, TRBD1, was not tested against the DNA. TRBV21-1 represents a pseudogene. This CDR3 is 15 amino acids long. CDR3 in DNA: TGTGCCAGCAGCAGGGACAGGAAATTTCACAATGAGCAGTTCTTC. This translates into CASSRDRKFHNEQFF.

The rearrangement joins TRBV2 to TRBJ2-3; 9 nucleotides match TRBD2. This CDR3 comprises 20 residues. V dropped 5 bases and J dropped 0; count of bases not matched to a gene: 18. Germline V gene lookup returns CDR1 SNHLY and CDR2 FYNNEI. The CDR3 here is CASSRRVAGDGRLSTDTQYF. As DNA, the CDR3 is TGTGCCAGCAGTAGACGGGTAGCGGGGGACGGTCGCCTAAGCACAGATACGCAGTATTTT.

The chain uses TRBV11-3 and TRBJ1-1, with D possibly matching TRBD1 (5 bases). V lost 4 bases, J lost 4 bases, and 13 bases lay in between. Germline CDR1 reads SGHNT; CDR2 reads YENEEA. This CDR3 comprises 14 residues. This chain's CDR3 is CASSSHTRGTEAFF. The CDR3 DNA follows: TGTGCCAGCAGCTCGCACACAAGGGGCACTGAAGCTTTCTTT. Drawing the rest from reference TRBV11-3 and TRBJ1-1, the complete variable domain is EAGVVQSPRYKIIEKKQPVAFWCNPISGHNTLYWYLQNLGQGPELLIRYENEEAVDDSQLPKDRFSAERLKGVDSTLKIQPAELGDSAVYLCASSSHTRGTEAFFGQGTRLTVV.

The rearrangement joins TRBV18 to TRBJ1-3; TRBD1 is a possible D gene (6 bases). CDR1 and CDR2 from the germline V gene are KGHSH and LQKENI. V lost 2 bases and J 2 bases, leaving 13 bases between the germline ends. The CDR3 is made up of 16 amino acids. The CDR3 bases are TGTGCCAGCTCACCAGAACAGGGAAAAGCTGGAAACACCATATATTTT. Translation: CASSPEQGKAGNTIYF.

This rearrangement joins TRBV10-2 to TRBJ2-7; 7 bases match TRBD2. Looked up from germline, CDR1 is WSHSY and CDR2 is SAAADI. CDR3 size: 16 residues. Trimming removed 1 base from V and 0 bases from J; junction bases left unmatched: 6. The CDR3 sequence is CASSELGTINSYEQYF. The CDR3 coding sequence is TGCGCCAGCAGTGAGTTAGGGACTATTAACTCCTACGAGCAGTACTTC.

The J gene is TRBJ2-3, the V gene TRBV20-1; weak D call: TRBD2 (5 bases). V lost 3 bases, J lost 3 bases, and 22 bases lay in between. Germline V gives CDR1 DFQATT, CDR2 SNEGSKA (reference sequence). There are 17 residues in the CDR3. The CDR3 reads CSASVPPGWPGTDTQYF. CDR3 in DNA: TGCAGTGCTAGTGTTCCCCCTGGATGGCCGGGAACAGATACGCAGTATTTT.

The chain uses TRBV15 and TRBJ2-7; weak D call: TRBD2 (5 bases). This CDR3 is built from 15 residues. V was trimmed by 3 bases and J by 4 bases, leaving 16 bases between them. The germline CDR1 and CDR2 sequences are LNHNV and YYDKDF (reference sequence). CDR3 protein: CATSSESGYAYEQYF. The DNA for the CDR3 is TGTGCCACCAGCAGTGAGAGCGGCTATGCTTACGAGCAGTACTTC.

This clone was counted a single time. J is TRBJ1-3 and V is TRBV10-3; tentative D call: TRBD1 (6 bases). Germline CDR1 is ENHRY and CDR2 is SYGVKD. Trimming removed 2 bases from V and 2 bases from J, with 16 bases in between. CDR3 length: 17 amino acids. The CDR3 coding sequence is TGTGCCATCAGTGAGCCGACAGGACTCGGGCCTGGAAACACCATATATTTT. Translation gives CAISEPTGLGPGNTIYF.

This clone has a single count. The chain carries TRBV28 and TRBJ1-2, with no clear D. V was shortened by 5 bases and J by 6 bases, with 25 bases between the two germline ends. Germline V CDR1 and CDR2: MDHEN, SYDVKM. The CDR3 has 17 amino acids. Here the CDR3 reads CASSPLALQAYGDGYTF. The CDR3, as DNA: TGTGCCAGCAGTCCGCTTGCCCTCCAAGCGTATGGCGATGGCTACACCTTC.

V and J are TRBV27 and TRBJ1-3; D unresolved. Trimming removed 4 bases from V and 0 bases from J, with 13 bases in between. There are 16 residues in the CDR3. The germline V gene has CDR1 MNHEY and CDR2 SMNVEV (reference sequence). The CDR3 loop reads CASSSLGAGSGNTIYF. The CDR3 nucleotides read TGTGCCAGCAGTTCATTGGGCGCCGGCTCTGGAAACACCATATATTTT.

This chain joins TRBV5-5 and TRBJ2-7; TRBD1 agrees at 9 bases. This CDR3 has 16 residues. Germline V gene sequence: CDR1 SGHKS, CDR2 YYEKEE (reference sequence). V lost 4 bases and J lost 0; bases outside the gene matches: 8. The CDR3 is CASSEQGAMGSYEQYF. The CDR3, as DNA: TGTGCCAGCAGCGAACAGGGGGCGATGGGCTCCTACGAGCAGTACTTC.

The chain has TRBV7-6 and TRBJ2-3; 13 nucleotides agree with TRBD2. The V gene end was trimmed by 2 bases and the J gene end by 5 bases; junction bases not matched to a gene: 10. The CDR3 contains 18 residues. The germline V gene encodes CDR1 SGHVS and CDR2 FNYEAQ. CDR3 DNA: TGTGCCAGCAGCTTATCTAGGACTAGCGGGAGTTCGGTAGATACGCAGTATTTT. Translated: CASSLSRTSGSSVDTQYF.

This chain uses TRBV27 with TRBJ2-7, with 8 positions matching TRBD2. The CDR3 covers 13 residues. J lost 2 bases, V lost 11 bases, and 8 bases had no gene match. Per germline, CDR1 MNHEY and CDR2 SMNVEV (reference sequence). The DNA for the CDR3 is TGTGCCTCCGGGGGGGAGACCACCTACGAGCAGTACTTC. Its translation is CASGGETTYEQYF.

V is TRBV5-6 and J is TRBJ2-7; 9 nucleotides match TRBD2. This CDR3 has 14 amino acids. CDR1 and CDR2 (germline): SGHDT, YYEEEE. V was pared by 2 bases and J by 5 bases, with 5 bases of the junction left unmatched. The CDR3 nucleotides are TGTGCCAGCAGCTTATTAGCGGGAGTCCACGAGCAGTACTTC. Its translation is CASSLLAGVHEQYF.

This sequence joins TRBV3-1 (or the pseudogene TRBV3-2) and TRBJ2-7; 7 nucleotides agree with TRBD1. J gave up 4 bases and V 1 base, and 4 bases lay outside the gene matches. Germline values: CDR1 LGHDT, CDR2 YNNKEL (reference sequence). The CDR3 spans 14 residues. The CDR3 DNA reads TGTGCCAGCAGCCAAGGGGACAGTCAATACGAGCAGTACGTC. Translation: CASSQGDSQYEQYV.

The rearrangement links TRBV19 to TRBJ2-7; D is unclear. The germline gives CDR1 LNHDA, CDR2 SQIVND (reference sequence). The CDR3 has 14 residues. The V end was cut by 1 base, the J end by 4 bases, with 11 bases between. CDR3 residues: CASSIVGRGYEQYF. CDR3 sequence (DNA): TGTGCCAGTAGTATAGTTGGCCGAGGATACGAGCAGTACTTC.

The chain uses TRBV25-1 and TRBJ2-6, with D uncertain. The CDR3 length is 16 residues. Germline values: CDR1 MGHDK, CDR2 SYGVNS. The V end was cut by 6 bases, the J end by 0 bases, with 12 bases between. The CDR3 is CASRGDIYSGANVLTF. CDR3 nucleotide sequence: TGTGCCAGCAGGGGCGACATCTACTCTGGGGCCAACGTCCTGACTTTC.

The rearrangement links TRBV2 to TRBJ1-1; tentatively, D is TRBD1 (5 bases). The V gene lost 6 bases and the J gene lost 0 bases, with 11 bases spanning the gap. This CDR3 is 14 amino acids long. The germline CDR1 and CDR2 sequences are SNHLY and FYNNEI. In DNA, the CDR3 is TGTGCCAGCAGCCGGGGGGAGATGAACACTGAAGCTTTCTTT. Its protein is CASSRGEMNTEAFF. Filled out from reference TRBV2 and TRBJ1-1, the complete variable domain reads EPEVTQTPSHQVTQMGQEVILRCVPISNHLYFYWYRQILGQKVEFLVSFYNNEISEKSEIFDDQFSVERPDGSNFTLKIRSTKLEDSAMYFCASSRGEMNTEAFFGQGTRLTVV.

The J gene is TRBJ2-2, the V gene TRBV6-5; the match to TRBD2 covers 8 bases. The CDR3 is 15 amino acids. V lost 5 bases and J lost 5; bases outside the gene matches: 7. Germline V lookup: CDR1 MNHEY, CDR2 SVGAGI. The CDR3 sequence: CASSRREGDTGELFF. DNA of the CDR3: TGTGCCAGCAGTAGACGGGAGGGGGATACCGGGGAGCTGTTTTTT.

This chain connects TRBV7-9 to TRBJ2-3; D is perhaps TRBD1 (5 bases). Germline V CDR1 and CDR2: SEHNR, FQNEAQ (reference sequence). The CDR3 has 13 residues. Trimming cost V 9 bases and J 3 bases, with 13 bases left between them. The CDR3 sequence: CASSLGVTDTQYF. The CDR3 DNA follows: TGTGCCAGTAGTCTAGGGGTAACAGATACGCAGTATTTT.

J is TRBJ1-6 and V is TRBV7-9; perhaps TRBD1 as D (5 bases). CDR3 size: 18 residues. V was pared by 5 bases and J by 7 bases, with 24 bases between. Germline-derived CDR1 and CDR2 are SEHNR and FQNEAQ (reference sequence). This CDR3 is CASSPPGFRTGVNSPLHF. CDR3 sequence (DNA): TGTGCCAGCAGCCCCCCGGGTTTCAGAACGGGGGTAAATTCACCCCTCCACTTT.

This chain connects TRBV6-6 to TRBJ2-1; 12 bases are shared with TRBD2. The CDR3 has 16 residues. Trimming cost V 3 bases and J 9 bases; bases outside gene matches: 9. CDR1 is MNHNY and CDR2 is SVGAGI in the germline V gene (reference sequence). The DNA for the CDR3 is TGTGCCAGCAGTTATATAGCGACTAGCGGGAGCCCTGAGCAGTTCTTC. Amino acids: CASSYIATSGSPEQFF.

The chain has TRBV6-2 or TRBV6-3 and TRBJ2-7, with 12 bases aligning to TRBD2. V was pared by 4 bases and J by 2 bases, with 12 bases of the junction left unmatched. CDR1 is MNHEY, CDR2 SVGEGT, per germline. There are 18 residues in the CDR3. The CDR3 protein is CASSSKTSGSLSPYEQYV. The DNA of the CDR3 is TGTGCCAGCAGTTCCAAGACTAGCGGGAGTTTGTCCCCCTACGAGCAGTACGTC.

In this sample, this clone turned up a few times. The V call is TRBV13, the J call TRBJ1-2; TRBD1 agrees at 7 bases. Trimming cost V 5 bases and J 2 bases; bases outside gene matches: 14. Germline V CDR1 and CDR2: PRHDT, FYEKMQ (reference sequence). The CDR3 is 17 residues long. The CDR3 region has the DNA TGTGCCAGCAGCCACGTTCCGGGACAGTTGAGAAACTATGGCTACACCTTC. Translating gives CASSHVPGQLRNYGYTF.

The CDR3 reads CASSILVGSSYNEQFF. The DNA for the CDR3 is TGTGCCAGTAGTATTTTGGTAGGGAGTTCCTACAATGAGCAGTTCTTC. The V call is TRBV19, the J call TRBJ2-1; tentatively, D is TRBD2 (5 bases). Germline lookup yields CDR1 LNHDA and CDR2 SQIVND (reference sequence). The CDR3 length is 16 residues. V lost 3 bases and J lost 1, with 13 bases in between.

J is TRBJ2-3 and V is TRBV4-1, with D maybe TRBD2 (6 bases). Trimming removed 1 base at V and 4 bases at J, with 18 bases between. The CDR3 is made up of 17 amino acids. Germline V gives CDR1 MGHRA, CDR2 YSYEKL. The CDR3 coding sequence is TGCGCCAGCAGCCAAGGGGGGACTCGCAGCTGGGCAGATACGCAGTATTTT. Translating gives CASSQGGTRSWADTQYF.

This chain joins TRBV6-1 and TRBJ2-5; possible D gene TRBD1, 6 bases. The length of the CDR3 is 13 residues. Trimming stripped 2 bases from V and 4 bases from J, with 8 bases between. Germline loops: CDR1 MNHNS, CDR2 SASEGT. The CDR3 DNA follows: TGTGCCAGCAGTGAATCACAGGGAGAGACCCAGTACTTC. Translating gives CASSESQGETQYF.

V usage is TRBV29-1 and J usage is TRBJ2-3, with 7 bases aligning to TRBD1. Germline CDR1 and CDR2: SQVTM and ANQGSEA. Trimming cost V 1 base and J 6 bases; bases outside gene matches: 7. The CDR3 contains 14 residues. This CDR3 reads CSVEGRGNRDTQYF. The CDR3 DNA is TGCAGCGTTGAAGGCAGGGGGAACCGGGATACGCAGTATTTT.

V is TRBV5-4 and J is TRBJ2-3; the D is unclear. Germline CDR1 is SGHNT and CDR2 is YYREEE (reference sequence). CDR3 length equals 14 residues. Trimming cost V 7 bases and J 0 bases, with 12 bases left between them. Here the CDR3 DNA reads TGTGCCAGCCCTATGCTAGTTAGCACAGATACGCAGTATTTT. Its protein product is CASPMLVSTDTQYF.

The chain carries TRBV2 and TRBJ1-1; the D gene is possibly TRBD1 (5 bases). Trimming took 11 bases from V and 0 from J, leaving 19 bases between them. The germline V gene encodes CDR1 SNHLY and CDR2 FYNNEI. The CDR3 covers 15 residues. CDR3: CAAVQRTYLNTEAFF. CDR3 bases: TGTGCCGCTGTTCAAAGGACATATCTGAACACTGAAGCTTTCTTT.